This record looks at one TCR beta chain sequence and its context. The record originates from a study of blood T cell repertoires in COVID-19. Self-reported history from a screening survey and questionnaire set each donor's cohort. Germline assignment: CDR1 LGHDT and CDR2 YNNKEL (reference sequence). This CDR3 spans 15 amino acids. The ends were cut back, 3 bases at V and 2 bases at J, with 13 bases in the middle. Clones were read by immunoSEQ multiplex PCR, and TCRdb kept only the in-frame ones, dropping some. The top ten clones hold around 1.7% of a sample with about 290,000 clones, roughly 90% of them seen once.

The sequence derives from a middle-aged woman who had recovered from COVID-19. The chain uses TRBV3-1 (or the pseudogene TRBV3-2) and TRBJ1-2, with D perhaps TRBD1 (5 bases). Sequences were obtained from PBMCs or T cells enriched from blood (not recorded which). The CDR3 DNA reads TGTGCCAGCAGCCAGAGGAGCCGGGGGAACTATGGCTACACCTTC. Translated, it gives CASSQRSRGNYGYTF.